This T cell receptor beta chain comes out of a study of shared clonotypes between healthy human individuals. Points on this clone: Antigen: not known.

Donors were healthy HIV-negative adults without recently reported acute infections or vaccinations. Study results and caveats: The genetic and exposure-history diversity represented was limited by few donors.

The authors split each subset's genomic DNA evenly across several immunoSEQ plates. Generated by immunoSEQ multiplex PCR, the TCRdb table keeps only in-frame clones and is missing some. The profile shows about half a million clones, approximately 79% of them singletons. V lost 7 bases to trimming and J lost 5 bases, with 20 bases between them. CDR1 is MNHNS and CDR2 is SASEGT in the germline V gene. The CDR3 consists of 15 residues. This sequence originates from a woman in her thirties or forties in good health. Some clones in this sample may be carry-over from other donors' samples. Source material: PBMCs. The genes are TRBV6-1 and TRBJ2-5; D is perhaps TRBD2 (6 bases). CDR3: CASTQTPGTSETQYF. The CDR3 coding sequence is TGTGCCAGCACCCAGACCCCCGGGACTTCGGAGACCCAGTACTTC.